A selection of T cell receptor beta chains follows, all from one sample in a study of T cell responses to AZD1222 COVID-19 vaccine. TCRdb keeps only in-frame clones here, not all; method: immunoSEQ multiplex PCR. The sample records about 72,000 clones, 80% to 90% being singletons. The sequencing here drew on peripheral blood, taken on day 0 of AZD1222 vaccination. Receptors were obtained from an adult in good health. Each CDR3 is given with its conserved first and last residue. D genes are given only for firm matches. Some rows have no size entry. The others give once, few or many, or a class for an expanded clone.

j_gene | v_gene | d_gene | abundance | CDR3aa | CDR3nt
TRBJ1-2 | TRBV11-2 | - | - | CASSFRQGGSYGYTF | TGTGCCAGCAGCTTCAGGCAGGGAGGGAGCTATGGCTACACCTTC
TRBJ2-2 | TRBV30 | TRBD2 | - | CAWSRRGGPTGELFF | TGTGCCTGGAGTAGGCGGGGGGGCCCTACCGGGGAGCTGTTTTTT
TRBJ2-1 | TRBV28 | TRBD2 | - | CASSLVVASGGAHEQFF | TGTGCCAGCAGTTTGGTTGTTGCTAGCGGGGGGGCCCATGAGCAGTTCTTC
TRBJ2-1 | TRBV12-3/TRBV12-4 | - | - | CASRRRVNEQFF | TGTGCCAGCAGACGGAGGGTGAATGAGCAGTTCTTC
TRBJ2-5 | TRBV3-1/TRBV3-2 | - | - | CASSQPNYQETQYF | TGTGCCAGCAGCCAACCCAACTACCAAGAGACCCAGTACTTC
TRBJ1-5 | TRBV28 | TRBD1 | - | CASRSGGQATYSNQPQHF | TGTGCCAGCAGGTCAGGGGGACAGGCGACATATAGCAATCAGCCCCAGCATTTT
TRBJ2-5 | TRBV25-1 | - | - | CASSEYAGRGVVETQYF | TGTGCCAGCAGTGAATATGCTGGGAGGGGGGTGGTAGAGACCCAGTACTTC
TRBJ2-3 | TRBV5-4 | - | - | CASRQGRGTDTQYF | TGTGCCAGCAGGCAGGGTAGGGGCACAGATACGCAGTATTTT
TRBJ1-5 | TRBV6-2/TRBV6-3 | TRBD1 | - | CASSKGTGSYQPQHF | TGTGCCAGCAGTAAAGGGACAGGCTCGTATCAGCCCCAGCATTTT
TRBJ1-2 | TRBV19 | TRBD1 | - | CASSTGTGRFYGYTF | TGTGCCAGTAGTACCGGGACAGGTAGATTCTATGGCTACACCTTC
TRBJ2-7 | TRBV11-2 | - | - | CASSAVGHYEQYF | TGTGCCAGCAGCGCCGTAGGGCACTACGAGCAGTACTTC
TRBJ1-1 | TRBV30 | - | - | CACRTDSVTEAFF | TGTGCCTGTAGGACGGACTCGGTCACTGAAGCTTTCTTT
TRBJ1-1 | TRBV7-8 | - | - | CASSLVVPVGLTEAFF | TGTGCCAGCAGCTTAGTTGTTCCGGTGGGGCTGACTGAAGCTTTCTTT
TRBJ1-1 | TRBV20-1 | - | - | CSASQRDTEAFF | TGCAGTGCCAGTCAGAGGGACACTGAAGCTTTCTTT
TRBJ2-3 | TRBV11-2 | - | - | CASSPDPRRPTDTQYF | TGTGCCAGCAGCCCTGACCCCCGTCGGCCCACAGATACGCAGTATTTT
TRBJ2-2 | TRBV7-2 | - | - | CASSPVASTGELFF | TGTGCCAGCAGCCCGGTTGCGAGCACCGGGGAGCTGTTTTTT
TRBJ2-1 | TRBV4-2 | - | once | CASSQGGLYNEQFF | TGTGCCAGCAGCCAAGGAGGTCTGTACAATGAGCAGTTCTTC
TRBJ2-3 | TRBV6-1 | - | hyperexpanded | CASSEKGGTTDTQYF | TGTGCCAGCAGTGAGAAAGGCGGAACCACAGATACGCAGTATTTT
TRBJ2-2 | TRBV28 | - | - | CASTLGATGELFF | TGTGCCAGCACTTTGGGGGCCACCGGGGAGCTGTTTTTT
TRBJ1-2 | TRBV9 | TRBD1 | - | CASSARARQGDGYTF | TGTGCCAGCAGCGCCCGGGCCCGACAGGGTGATGGCTACACCTTC
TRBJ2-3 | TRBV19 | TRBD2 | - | CASSVSGVGTDTQYF | TGTGCCAGTAGTGTTAGCGGGGTAGGCACAGATACGCAGTATTTT
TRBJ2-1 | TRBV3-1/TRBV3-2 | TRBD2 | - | CASSQDRLAGLSYNEQFF | TGTGCCAGCAGCCAAGACCGACTAGCGGGATTATCCTACAATGAGCAGTTCTTC
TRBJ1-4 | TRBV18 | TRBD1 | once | CASSPLGQGNEKLFF | TGTGCCAGCTCACCCCTCGGACAGGGGAACGAAAAACTGTTTTTT
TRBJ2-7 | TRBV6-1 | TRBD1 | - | CASSEANIRDREQYF | TGTGCCAGCAGTGAAGCGAATATCCGGGACAGGGAGCAGTACTTC
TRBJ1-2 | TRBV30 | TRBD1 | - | CAWSRQGFGGYTF | TGTGCCTGGAGCAGACAGGGCTTCGGAGGCTACACCTTC
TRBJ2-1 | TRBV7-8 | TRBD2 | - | CASSFGSASGVIDEQFF | TGTGCCAGCAGCTTTGGGTCGGCTAGCGGGGTTATAGATGAGCAGTTCTTC
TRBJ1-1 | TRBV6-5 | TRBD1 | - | CASSSGTVGPGAFF | TGTGCCAGCAGTTCGGGGACAGTCGGTCCCGGGGCTTTCTTT
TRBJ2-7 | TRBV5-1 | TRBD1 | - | CASTLDRGTNEQYF | TGCGCCAGCACCCTGGACAGGGGGACCAACGAGCAGTACTTC
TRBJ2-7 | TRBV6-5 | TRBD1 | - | CASRDEGQATYEQYF | TGTGCCAGCAGAGACGAAGGACAGGCCACCTACGAGCAGTACTTC
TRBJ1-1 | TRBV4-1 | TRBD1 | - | CASSQERLRTGFEAFF | TGCGCCAGCAGCCAAGAGCGCTTGAGGACAGGCTTTGAAGCTTTCTTT
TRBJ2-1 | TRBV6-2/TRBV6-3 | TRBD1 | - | CASSYQGQAWSEQFF | TGTGCCAGCAGTTACCAGGGACAGGCCTGGAGTGAGCAGTTCTTC
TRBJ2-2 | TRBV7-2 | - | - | CASSSLAGELFF | TGTGCCAGCAGCTCCCTGGCCGGGGAGCTGTTTTTT
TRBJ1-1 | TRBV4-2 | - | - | CASSTLGAANTEAFF | TGTGCCAGCAGCACCCTCGGGGCAGCGAACACTGAAGCTTTCTTT
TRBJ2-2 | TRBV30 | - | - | CAWSQYTGELFF | TGTGCCTGGAGTCAATACACCGGGGAGCTGTTTTTT
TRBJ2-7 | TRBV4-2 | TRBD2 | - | CASSQGTRGNHEQYF | TGTGCCAGCAGCCAAGGGACTAGAGGGAACCACGAGCAGTACTTC
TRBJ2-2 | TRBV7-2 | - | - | CASSLQGSAGELFF | TGTGCCAGCAGCTTACAGGGCTCGGCCGGGGAGCTGTTTTTT
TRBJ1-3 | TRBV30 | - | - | CAWSIGQTSGNTIYF | TGTGCCTGGAGTATCGGACAGACCTCTGGAAACACCATATATTTT
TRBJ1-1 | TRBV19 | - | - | CASSGVVTEAFF | TGTGCCAGCTCAGGGGTAGTCACTGAAGCTTTCTTT
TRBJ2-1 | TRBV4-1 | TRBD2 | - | CASSQAISGGGFDEQFF | TGCGCCAGCAGCCAAGCCATTTCCGGGGGGGGGTTCGATGAGCAGTTCTTC
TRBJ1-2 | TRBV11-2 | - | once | CASSWIFNYGYTF | TGTGCCAGCAGCTGGATATTTAACTATGGCTACACCTTC
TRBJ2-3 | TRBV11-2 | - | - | CASSKGLDTQYF | TGTGCCAGCAGCAAGGGGTTGGATACGCAGTATTTT
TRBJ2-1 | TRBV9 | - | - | CASGSRSYNEQFF | TGTGCCAGCGGTTCCCGCTCCTACAATGAGCAGTTCTTC
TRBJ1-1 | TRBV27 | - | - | CASSPKTGRTEAFF | TGTGCCAGCAGTCCGAAAACAGGGCGCACTGAAGCTTTCTTT